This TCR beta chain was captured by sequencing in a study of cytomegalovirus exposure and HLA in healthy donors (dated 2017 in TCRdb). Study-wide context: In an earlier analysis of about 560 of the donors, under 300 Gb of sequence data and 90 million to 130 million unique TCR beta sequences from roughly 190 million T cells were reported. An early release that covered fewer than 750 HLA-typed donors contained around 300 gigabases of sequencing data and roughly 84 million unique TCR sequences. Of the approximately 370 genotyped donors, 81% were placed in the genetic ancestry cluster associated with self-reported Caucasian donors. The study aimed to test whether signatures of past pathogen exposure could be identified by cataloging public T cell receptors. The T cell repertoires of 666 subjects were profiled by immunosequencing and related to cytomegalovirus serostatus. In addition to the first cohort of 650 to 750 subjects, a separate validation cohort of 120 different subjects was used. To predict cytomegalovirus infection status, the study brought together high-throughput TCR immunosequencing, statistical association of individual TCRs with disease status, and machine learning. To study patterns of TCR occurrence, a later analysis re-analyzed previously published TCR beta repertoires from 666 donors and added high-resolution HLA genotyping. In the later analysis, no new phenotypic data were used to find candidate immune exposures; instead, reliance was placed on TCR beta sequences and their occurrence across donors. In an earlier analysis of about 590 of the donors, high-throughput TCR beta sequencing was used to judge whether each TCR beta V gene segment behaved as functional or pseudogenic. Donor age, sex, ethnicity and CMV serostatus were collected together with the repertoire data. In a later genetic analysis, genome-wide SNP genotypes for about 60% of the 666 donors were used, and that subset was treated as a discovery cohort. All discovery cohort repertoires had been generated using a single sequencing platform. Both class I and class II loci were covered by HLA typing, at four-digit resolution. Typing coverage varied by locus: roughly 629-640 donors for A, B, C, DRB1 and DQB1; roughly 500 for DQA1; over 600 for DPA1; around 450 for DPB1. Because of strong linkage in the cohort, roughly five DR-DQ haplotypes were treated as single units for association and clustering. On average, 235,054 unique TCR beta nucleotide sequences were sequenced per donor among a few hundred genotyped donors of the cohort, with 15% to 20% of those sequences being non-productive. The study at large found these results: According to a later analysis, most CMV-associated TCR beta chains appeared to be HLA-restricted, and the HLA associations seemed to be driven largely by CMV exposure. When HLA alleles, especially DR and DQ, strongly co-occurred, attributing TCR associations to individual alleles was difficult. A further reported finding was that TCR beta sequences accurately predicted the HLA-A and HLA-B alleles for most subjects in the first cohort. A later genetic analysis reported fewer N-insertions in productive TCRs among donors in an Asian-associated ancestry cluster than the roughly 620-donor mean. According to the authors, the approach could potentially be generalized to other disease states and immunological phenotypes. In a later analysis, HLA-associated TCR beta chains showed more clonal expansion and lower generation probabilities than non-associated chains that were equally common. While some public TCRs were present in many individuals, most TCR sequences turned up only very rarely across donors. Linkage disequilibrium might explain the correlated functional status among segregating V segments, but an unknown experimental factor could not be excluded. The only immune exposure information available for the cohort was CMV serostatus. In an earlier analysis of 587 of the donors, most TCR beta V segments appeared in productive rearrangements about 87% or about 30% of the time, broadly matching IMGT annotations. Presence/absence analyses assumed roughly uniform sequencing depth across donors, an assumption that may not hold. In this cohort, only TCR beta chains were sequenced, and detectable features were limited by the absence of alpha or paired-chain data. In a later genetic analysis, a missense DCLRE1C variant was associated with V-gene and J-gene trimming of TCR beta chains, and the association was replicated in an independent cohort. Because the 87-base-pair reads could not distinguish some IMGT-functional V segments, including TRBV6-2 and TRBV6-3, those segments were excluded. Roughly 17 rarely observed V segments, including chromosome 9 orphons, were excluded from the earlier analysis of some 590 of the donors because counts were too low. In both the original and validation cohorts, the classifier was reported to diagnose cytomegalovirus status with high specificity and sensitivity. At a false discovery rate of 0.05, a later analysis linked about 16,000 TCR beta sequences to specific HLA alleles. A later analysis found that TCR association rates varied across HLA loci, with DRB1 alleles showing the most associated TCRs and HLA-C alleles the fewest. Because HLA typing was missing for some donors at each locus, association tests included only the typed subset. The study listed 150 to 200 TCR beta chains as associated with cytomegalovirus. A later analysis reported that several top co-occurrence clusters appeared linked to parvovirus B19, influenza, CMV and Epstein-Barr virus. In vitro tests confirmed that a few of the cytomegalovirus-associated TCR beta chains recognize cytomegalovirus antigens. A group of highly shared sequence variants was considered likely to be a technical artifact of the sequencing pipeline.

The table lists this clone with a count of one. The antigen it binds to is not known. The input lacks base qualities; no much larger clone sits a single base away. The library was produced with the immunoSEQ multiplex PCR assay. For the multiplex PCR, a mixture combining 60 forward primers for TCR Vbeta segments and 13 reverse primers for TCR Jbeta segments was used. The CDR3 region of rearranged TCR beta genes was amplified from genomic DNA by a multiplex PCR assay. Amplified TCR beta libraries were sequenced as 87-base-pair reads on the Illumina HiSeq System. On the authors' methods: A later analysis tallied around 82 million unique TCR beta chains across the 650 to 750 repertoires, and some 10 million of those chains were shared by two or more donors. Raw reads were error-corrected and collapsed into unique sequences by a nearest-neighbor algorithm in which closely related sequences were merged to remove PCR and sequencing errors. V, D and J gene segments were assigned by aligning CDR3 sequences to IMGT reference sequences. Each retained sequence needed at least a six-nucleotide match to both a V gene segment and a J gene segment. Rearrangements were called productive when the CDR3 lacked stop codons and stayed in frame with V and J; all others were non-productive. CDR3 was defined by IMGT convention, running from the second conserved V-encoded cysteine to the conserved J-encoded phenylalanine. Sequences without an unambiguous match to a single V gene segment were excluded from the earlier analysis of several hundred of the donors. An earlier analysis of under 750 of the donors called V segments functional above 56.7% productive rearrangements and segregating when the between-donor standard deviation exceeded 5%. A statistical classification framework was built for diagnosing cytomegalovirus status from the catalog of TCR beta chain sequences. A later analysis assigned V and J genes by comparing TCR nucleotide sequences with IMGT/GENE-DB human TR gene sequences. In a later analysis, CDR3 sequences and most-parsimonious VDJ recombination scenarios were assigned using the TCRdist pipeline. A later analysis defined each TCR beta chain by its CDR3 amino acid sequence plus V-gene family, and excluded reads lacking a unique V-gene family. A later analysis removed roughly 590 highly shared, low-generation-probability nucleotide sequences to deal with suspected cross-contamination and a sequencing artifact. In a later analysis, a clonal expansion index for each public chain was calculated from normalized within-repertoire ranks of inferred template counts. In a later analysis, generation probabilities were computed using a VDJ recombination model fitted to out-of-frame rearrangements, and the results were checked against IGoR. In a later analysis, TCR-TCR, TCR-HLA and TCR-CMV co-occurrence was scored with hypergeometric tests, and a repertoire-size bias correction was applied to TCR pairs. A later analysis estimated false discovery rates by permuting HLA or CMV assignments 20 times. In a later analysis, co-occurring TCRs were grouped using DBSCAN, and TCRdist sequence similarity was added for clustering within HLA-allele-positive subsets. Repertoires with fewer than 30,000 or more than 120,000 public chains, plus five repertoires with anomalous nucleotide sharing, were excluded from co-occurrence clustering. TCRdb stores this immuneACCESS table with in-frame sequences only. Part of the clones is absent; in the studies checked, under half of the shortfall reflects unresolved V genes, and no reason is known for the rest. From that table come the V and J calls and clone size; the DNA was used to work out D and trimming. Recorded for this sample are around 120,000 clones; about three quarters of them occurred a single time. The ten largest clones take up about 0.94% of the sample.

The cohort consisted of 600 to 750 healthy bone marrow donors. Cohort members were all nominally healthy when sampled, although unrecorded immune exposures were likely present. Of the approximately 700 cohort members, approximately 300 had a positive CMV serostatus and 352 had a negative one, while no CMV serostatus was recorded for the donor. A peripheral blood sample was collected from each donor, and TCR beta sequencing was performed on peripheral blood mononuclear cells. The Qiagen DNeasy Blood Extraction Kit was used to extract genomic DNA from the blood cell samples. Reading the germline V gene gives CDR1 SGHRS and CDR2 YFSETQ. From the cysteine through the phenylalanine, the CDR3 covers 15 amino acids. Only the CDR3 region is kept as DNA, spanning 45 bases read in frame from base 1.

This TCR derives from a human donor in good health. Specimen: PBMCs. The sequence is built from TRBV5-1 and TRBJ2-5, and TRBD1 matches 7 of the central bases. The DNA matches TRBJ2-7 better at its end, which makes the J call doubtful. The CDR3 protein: CASSLYWDSTYEQYF. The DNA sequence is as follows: TGCGCCAGCAGCTTGTATTGGGACAGCACCTACGAGCAGTACTTC.